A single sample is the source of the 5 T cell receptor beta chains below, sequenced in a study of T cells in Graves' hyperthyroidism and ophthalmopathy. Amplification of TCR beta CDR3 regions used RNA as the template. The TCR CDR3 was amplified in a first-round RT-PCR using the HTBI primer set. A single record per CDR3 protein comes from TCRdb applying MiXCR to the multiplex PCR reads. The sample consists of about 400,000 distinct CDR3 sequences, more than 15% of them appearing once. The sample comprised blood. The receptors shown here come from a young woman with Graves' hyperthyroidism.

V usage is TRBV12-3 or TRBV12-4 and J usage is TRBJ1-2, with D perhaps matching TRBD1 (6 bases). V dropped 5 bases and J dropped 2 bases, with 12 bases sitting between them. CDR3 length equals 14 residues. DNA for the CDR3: TGTGCCAGCAGTGCCGGACAGTTAAACTATGGCTACACCTTC. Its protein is CASSAGQLNYGYTF.

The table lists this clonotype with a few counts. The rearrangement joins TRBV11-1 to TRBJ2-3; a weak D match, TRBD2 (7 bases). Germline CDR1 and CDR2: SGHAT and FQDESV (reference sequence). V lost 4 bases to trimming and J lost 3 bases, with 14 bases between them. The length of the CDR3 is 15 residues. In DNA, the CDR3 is TGTGCCAGCAGCTATTGGGGGGGCCAAACAGATACGCAGTATTTT. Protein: CASSYWGGQTDTQYF. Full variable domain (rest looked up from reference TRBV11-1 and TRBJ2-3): EAEVAQSPRYKITEKSQAVAFWCDPISGHATLYWYRQILGQGPELLVQFQDESVVDDSQLPKDRFSAERLKGVDSTLKIQPAELGDSAMYLCASSYWGGQTDTQYFGPGTRLTVL.

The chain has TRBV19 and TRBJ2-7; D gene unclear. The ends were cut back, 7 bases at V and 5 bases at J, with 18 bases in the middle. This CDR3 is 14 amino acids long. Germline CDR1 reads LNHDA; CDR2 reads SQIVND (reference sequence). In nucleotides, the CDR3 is TGTGCCAGTAAAAGGACCGGTAGTAGCAACGAGCAGTACTTC. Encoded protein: CASKRTGSSNEQYF.

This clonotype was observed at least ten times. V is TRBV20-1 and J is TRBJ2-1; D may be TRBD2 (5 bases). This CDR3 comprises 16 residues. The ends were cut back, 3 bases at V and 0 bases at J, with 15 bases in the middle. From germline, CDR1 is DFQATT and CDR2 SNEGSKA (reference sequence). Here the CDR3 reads CSARGNGISSYNEQFF. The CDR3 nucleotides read TGCAGTGCTAGGGGAAACGGGATAAGCTCCTACAATGAGCAGTTCTTC.

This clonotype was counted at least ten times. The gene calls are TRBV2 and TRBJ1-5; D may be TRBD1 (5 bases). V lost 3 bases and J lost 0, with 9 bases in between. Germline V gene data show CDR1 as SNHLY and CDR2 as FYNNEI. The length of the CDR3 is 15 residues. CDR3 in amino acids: CASSEGGYSNQPQHF. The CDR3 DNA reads TGTGCCAGCAGTGAGGGGGGTTATAGCAATCAGCCCCAGCATTTT.